This is a list of T cell receptor beta chains from one sample in a study of blood T cell repertoires in COVID-19. Profiling relied on immunoSEQ multiplex PCR, and the TCRdb table lists in-frame clones only, not all of them. Seen here are some 56,000 clones, more than 60% observed once, and the top ten hold 18%. Sequencing input: peripheral blood. These TCRs come from a woman aged 45 to 65 with active or convalescent COVID-19. Both conserved end residues are part of each CDR3. A D gene is named only where the DNA matches it firmly. Size values are once, few and many counts, or a class for expanded clones, and some rows have none.

d_call	clone_size	v_call	j_call	cdr3_aa	cdr3_nt
NA	NA	TRBV7-2	TRBJ1-2	CASSPDQGYGYTF	TGTGCCAGCAGCCCCGATCAGGGGTATGGCTACACCTTC
TRBD2	NA	TRBV19	TRBJ2-6	CASSIERGGRPGANVLTF	TGTGCCAGTAGTATAGAGAGGGGCGGGAGGCCTGGGGCCAACGTCCTGACTTTC
NA	NA	TRBV25-1	TRBJ1-5	CASSESWAYSNQPQHF	TGTGCCAGCAGTGAATCTTGGGCCTATAGCAATCAGCCCCAGCATTTT
NA	NA	TRBV4-1	TRBJ2-7	CASSQEPGNSYEQYF	TGCGCCAGCAGCCAAGAGCCGGGAAACTCCTACGAGCAGTACTTC
TRBD1	NA	TRBV3-1/TRBV3-2	TRBJ1-1	CASSPWVEQGAEAFF	TGTGCCAGCAGCCCCTGGGTGGAACAGGGGGCTGAAGCTTTCTTT
NA	NA	TRBV2	TRBJ2-7	CASRGGGPYEQYF	TGTGCCAGCAGGGGGGGTGGGCCCTACGAGCAGTACTTC
NA	NA	TRBV29-1	TRBJ1-3	CSVEEDSTIYF	TGCAGCGTTGAAGAGGACTCTACCATATATTTT
TRBD2	few	TRBV27	TRBJ2-7	CASRGSGRGYEQYF	TGTGCCAGCAGGGGAAGCGGGAGAGGCTACGAGCAGTACTTC
TRBD2	NA	TRBV10-2	TRBJ2-7	CASSEMRASGSPTPYEQYF	TGCGCCAGCAGTGAGATGCGGGCTAGCGGGAGTCCCACACCCTACGAGCAGTACTTC
TRBD1	NA	TRBV18	TRBJ2-5	CASSPTGSETQYF	TGTGCCAGCTCACCGACAGGGTCCGAGACCCAGTACTTC
TRBD2	NA	TRBV7-9	TRBJ2-3	CASSWLAASTDTQYF	TGTGCCAGCAGCTGGCTAGCGGCTAGCACAGATACGCAGTATTTT
NA	NA	TRBV27	TRBJ2-5	CASRPLNIAPGTQYF	TGTGCCAGCAGGCCCCTAAATATAGCCCCCGGGACCCAGTACTTC
NA	NA	TRBV3-1/TRBV3-2	TRBJ2-3	CASSRSNTDTQYF	TGTGCCAGCTCGAGGAGTAACACAGATACGCAGTATTTT
TRBD2	few	TRBV5-1	TRBJ2-7	CASSLQPGLAGDSYEQYF	TGCGCCAGCAGCTTGCAGCCCGGACTAGCGGGCGATTCCTACGAGCAGTACTTC
TRBD1	NA	TRBV28	TRBJ1-5	CASSSGDRGLHQPQHF	TGTGCCAGCAGTTCAGGCGACAGGGGGTTGCATCAGCCCCAGCATTTT
NA	NA	TRBV28	TRBJ2-1	CASSPYWTFEQFF	TGTGCCAGCAGTCCCTACTGGACTTTTGAGCAGTTCTTC
TRBD1	NA	TRBV7-9	TRBJ1-4	CASSSWTGGSTNEKLFF	TGTGCCAGCAGCTCCTGGACAGGGGGATCAACTAATGAAAAACTGTTTTTT
NA	few	TRBV18	TRBJ1-1	CASSPGRGTEAFF	TGTGCCAGCTCACCGGGGAGGGGGACTGAAGCTTTCTTT